The T cell receptor (beta chain) described here comes from a study of cytomegalovirus exposure and HLA in healthy donors. The PCR made use of 60 Vbeta and 13 Jbeta primers. Profiled with immunoSEQ multiplex PCR; TCRdb holds only in-frame clones, not every one. This sample contains about 44,000 clones. CDR1 SGHNT and CDR2 YYREEE come from the germline V gene (reference sequence). The ends were cut back, 0 bases at V and 4 bases at J, with 7 bases in the middle. CDR3 length: 13 amino acids. The rearrangement links TRBV5-4 to TRBJ1-2; unclear D gene. The clonotype originates from a male donor in good health and CMV-seronegative. The sequenced sample consisted of PBMCs. In nucleotides, the CDR3 is TGTGCCAGCAGCTTGGAGCACGCCTATGGCTACACCTTC. Protein product: CASSLEHAYGYTF.